This passage covers 26 T cell receptor beta chains from one sample sequenced in a study of blood T cell repertoires in COVID-19. Profiling relied on immunoSEQ multiplex PCR, and the TCRdb table lists in-frame clones only, not all of them. The data hold about 150,000 clones, with over 75% observed a single time. Sequenced: peripheral blood. Receptor source: a human donor in a cohort sampled during active COVID-19.

V is TRBV11-2 and J is TRBJ2-5, with D perhaps matching TRBD2 (6 bases). The CDR3 has 15 residues. The germline CDR1 and CDR2 sequences are SGHAT and FQNNGV. Deletions cut 5 bases from V and 2 bases from J, with 15 bases between. DNA for the CDR3: TGTGCCAGCAGCCAACAAACGACTAGGCAAGAGACCCAGTACTTC. Protein sequence: CASSQQTTRQETQYF.

This clone occurred a few times. The CDR3 loop is CASSGETGGASTDTQYF. CDR3 bases: TGTGCCAGCAGCGGGGAGACCGGGGGGGCCTCCACAGATACGCAGTATTTT. The chain uses TRBV5-4 and TRBJ2-3, with 8 bases identical to TRBD2. This CDR3 region has 17 residues. Germline values: CDR1 SGHNT, CDR2 YYREEE (reference sequence). V shed 4 bases, J shed 2 bases, and the junction held 12 bases outside the gene matches. The full variable domain, rest sourced from reference TRBV5-4 and TRBJ2-3, is ETGVTQSPTHLIKTRGQQVTLRCSSQSGHNTVSWYQQALGQGPQFIFQYYREEENGRGNFPPRFSGLQFPNYSSELNVNALELDDSALYLCASSGETGGASTDTQYFGPGTRLTVL.

V usage is TRBV2 and J usage is TRBJ2-3; 14 bases agree with TRBD2. CDR1 is SNHLY and CDR2 is FYNNEI in the germline V gene. With V trimmed by 6 bases and J by 6 bases, 5 bases remained unmatched. CDR3 size: 15 residues. The CDR3 region is CASRRLAGGPDTQYF. CDR3 coding DNA: TGTGCCAGCAGACGACTAGCGGGGGGGCCGGATACGCAGTATTTT.

In its sample, this clone was seen a few times. The genes are TRBV5-1 and TRBJ1-6; the match to TRBD1 covers 12 bases. The germline V gene encodes CDR1 SGHRS and CDR2 YFSETQ. The CDR3 sequence is 15 residues long. Germline trimming cut 4 bases from V and 7 bases from J; bases unmatched to any gene: 3. The CDR3, as DNA: TGCGCCAGCAGCACGGGACAGGGGGCCAATTCACCCCTCCACTTT. Translating it yields CASSTGQGANSPLHF.

The CDR3 protein is CASSGTSGRRGANVLTF. In nucleotides, the CDR3 is TGCGCCAGCAGCGGGACTAGCGGGAGGAGGGGGGCCAACGTCCTGACTTTC. This sequence joins TRBV5-1 and TRBJ2-6; TRBD2 agrees at 15 bases. The CDR3 spans 17 residues. The V gene's germline CDR1 is SGHRS and CDR2 YFSETQ. Germline trimming cut 4 bases from V and 4 bases from J; bases unmatched to any gene: 3. Full variable domain (rest looked up from reference TRBV5-1 and TRBJ2-6): KAGVTQTPRYLIKTRGQQVTLSCSPISGHRSVSWYQQTPGQGLQFLFEYFSETQRNKGNFPGRFSGRQFSNSRSEMNVSTLELGDSALYLCASSGTSGRRGANVLTFGAGSRLTVL.

V is TRBV5-1 and J is TRBJ2-4; TRBD2 agrees at 10 bases. V shed 5 bases, J shed 7 bases, and the junction held 12 bases outside the gene matches. There are 16 residues in the CDR3. CDR1 SGHRS and CDR2 YFSETQ come from the germline V gene. The CDR3 protein is CASRLGLAVSSNIQYF. CDR3 in DNA: TGCGCCAGCAGATTAGGACTAGCGGTTAGTTCGAACATTCAGTACTTC.

The J gene is TRBJ1-6, the V gene TRBV19; weak D call: TRBD1 (6 bases). The V gene's germline CDR1 is LNHDA and CDR2 SQIVND (reference sequence). Trimming removed 5 bases from V and 0 bases from J, with 8 bases in between. CDR3 size: 15 residues. The CDR3 spells CASSVTGSYNSPLHF. In DNA form, the CDR3 reads TGTGCCAGTAGTGTGACAGGCTCCTATAATTCACCCCTCCACTTT.

This clone was seen a few times. This chain links TRBV28 with TRBJ1-2; 10 bases map to TRBD1. The CDR3 loop spans 15 amino acids. In germline, CDR1 is MDHEN, CDR2 SYDVKM. V dropped 3 bases and J dropped 8; count of bases not matched to a gene: 9. The CDR3 reads CASSFETGGAGGYTF. The CDR3 DNA is TGTGCCAGCAGTTTCGAGACAGGGGGCGCGGGGGGCTACACCTTC.

The count of this clone is one. This chain links TRBV27 with TRBJ1-1; 8 bases map to TRBD1. This CDR3 spans 14 amino acids. J lost 4 bases, V lost 5 bases, and 6 bases had no gene match. Germline loops: CDR1 MNHEY, CDR2 SMNVEV (reference sequence). CDR3 protein: CASSPRQGTTEAFF. The CDR3 nucleotides read TGTGCCAGCAGTCCTAGACAGGGGACCACTGAAGCTTTCTTT.

This clone showed up just once. The chain uses TRBV5-4 and TRBJ1-2; TRBD1 matches at 10 bases. CDR1 is SGHNT and CDR2 is YYREEE in the germline V gene (reference sequence). This CDR3 comprises 14 residues. V shed 3 bases, J shed 6 bases, and the junction held 5 bases outside the gene matches. CDR3 region: CASSWGQGPDGYTF. DNA for the CDR3: TGTGCCAGCAGCTGGGGACAGGGGCCGGATGGCTACACCTTC. The complete variable domain, with remaining parts taken from reference TRBV5-4 and TRBJ1-2, reads ETGVTQSPTHLIKTRGQQVTLRCSSQSGHNTVSWYQQALGQGPQFIFQYYREEENGRGNFPPRFSGLQFPNYSSELNVNALELDDSALYLCASSWGQGPDGYTFGSGTRLTVV.

The chain links TRBV12-3 or TRBV12-4 to TRBJ1-1; D is possibly TRBD1 (5 bases). V lost 3 bases and J 5 bases, leaving 7 bases between the germline ends. CDR3 length: 12 residues. The CDR3 sequence: CASSLGHTEAFF. CDR3 bases: TGTGCCAGCAGTTTGGGGCATACTGAAGCTTTCTTT.

This chain's CDR3 is CASSQPGDTEAFF. As DNA, the CDR3 is TGTGCCAGTAGTCAACCCGGGGACACTGAAGCTTTCTTT. V gene TRBV19 combines with J gene TRBJ1-1; D is undetermined. CDR3 length equals 13 residues. Trimming shortened V by 5 bases and J by 3 bases, and 10 bases separated the two germline ends. In germline, CDR1 is LNHDA, CDR2 SQIVND (reference sequence).

The J gene is TRBJ2-1, the V gene TRBV15; tentatively, D is TRBD2 (7 bases). The ends were cut back, 5 bases at V and 7 bases at J, with 18 bases in the middle. The CDR3 sequence is 15 residues long. In germline, CDR1 is LNHNV, CDR2 YYDKDF (reference sequence). This CDR3 reads CATSLDGGPHNEQFF. The CDR3 coding sequence is TGTGCCACCAGCCTCGACGGGGGGCCTCATAATGAGCAGTTCTTC.

This chain uses TRBV28 with TRBJ1-2; no reliable D call. The germline V gene encodes CDR1 MDHEN and CDR2 SYDVKM. V lost 7 bases to trimming and J lost 2 bases, with 11 bases between them. The CDR3 is 13 amino acids. The CDR3 DNA is TGTGCCAGCAACCGGGGAGGGAACTATGGCTACACCTTC. This sequence encodes CASNRGGNYGYTF.

This clone has just a few counts. V and J are TRBV7-3 and TRBJ2-7; TRBD2 matches at 7 bases. This CDR3 comprises 18 residues. The V and J ends lost 6 bases and 6 bases, in that order; junction bases with no gene match: 23. The V gene's germline CDR1 is SGHTA and CDR2 FQGTGA. CDR3 amino acids: CASRTRDGGAGRPLEQYF. The CDR3 DNA reads TGTGCCAGCAGGACCCGGGACGGGGGAGCGGGGAGACCCCTCGAGCAGTACTTC.

This clone was detected only once. The V call is TRBV6-5, the J call TRBJ2-1, with TRBD2 matching over 9 bases. Germline CDR1 is MNHEY and CDR2 is SVGAGI. V was pared by 2 bases and J by 8 bases, with 7 bases of the junction left unmatched. CDR3 length: 15 amino acids. DNA of the CDR3: TGTGCCAGCAGTTACAGCGGTAGCGGGAGTGATGAGCAGTTCTTC. Translation: CASSYSGSGSDEQFF.

The chain combines TRBV12-5 with TRBJ1-6; 11 bases line up with TRBD1. Trimming at V came to 5 bases and at J to 7 bases, leaving 4 bases not matched to a gene. The length of the CDR3 is 15 residues. CDR1 is LGHNT and CDR2 is FRNRAP in the germline V gene. CDR3 coding DNA: TGTGCTAGTGGTCCGTGGGACAGGGGGAATTCACCCCTCCACTTT. Translating it yields CASGPWDRGNSPLHF.

The chain employs TRBV7-9 and TRBJ1-1; no firm D call. The CDR3 length is 13 residues. CDR1 is SEHNR, CDR2 FQNEAQ, per germline (reference sequence). Trimming pared 3 bases from V and 3 bases from J, leaving 8 bases between. The CDR3 nucleotides are TGTGCCAGCAGCTTTAGGCAGGACACTGAAGCTTTCTTT. Its protein product is CASSFRQDTEAFF. Combining the CDR3 with reference TRBV7-9 and TRBJ1-1 gives the whole variable domain DTGVSQNPRHKITKRGQNVTFRCDPISEHNRLYWYRQTLGQGPEFLTYFQNEAQLEKSRLLSDRFSAERPKGSFSTLEIQRTEQGDSAMYLCASSFRQDTEAFFGQGTRLTVV.

V is TRBV19 and J is TRBJ1-5, with D possibly matching TRBD1 (6 bases). The CDR3 extends over 15 amino acids. Germline loops: CDR1 LNHDA, CDR2 SQIVND (reference sequence). V was clipped by 7 bases and J by 1 base, with 14 bases between them. The CDR3 protein is CASNGGTFSNQPQHF. The CDR3 DNA reads TGTGCCAGTAATGGTGGGACATTCAGCAATCAGCCCCAGCATTTT. Combining the CDR3 with reference TRBV19 and TRBJ1-5 gives the whole variable domain DGGITQSPKYLFRKEGQNVTLSCEQNLNHDAMYWYRQDPGQGLRLIYYSQIVNDFQKGDIAEGYSVSREKKESFPLTVTSAQKNPTAFYLCASNGGTFSNQPQHFGDGTRLSIL.

CDR3 sequence (DNA): TGTGCCAGCAGGACAGGGGTTCGAAACACCATATATTTT. Translating it yields CASRTGVRNTIYF. V and J are TRBV12-3 or TRBV12-4 and TRBJ1-3; 8 positions agree with TRBD1. Trimming cost V 6 bases and J 5 bases; bases outside gene matches: 3. The CDR3 is made up of 13 amino acids.

The chain recombines TRBV7-9 with TRBJ1-4; D perhaps matches TRBD1 (5 bases). The ends were cut back, 1 base at V and 4 bases at J, with 10 bases in the middle. The CDR3 has 15 residues. The V gene's germline CDR1 is SEHNR and CDR2 FQNEAQ (reference sequence). The CDR3 coding sequence is TGTGCCAGCAGCTTAGTGGGGCGGAGTAATGAAAAACTGTTTTTT. Translated: CASSLVGRSNEKLFF.

The chain recombines TRBV9 with TRBJ2-1, with 8 bases identical to TRBD1. Trimming removed 0 bases from V and 4 bases from J; junction bases left unmatched: 3. The CDR3 is 15 amino acids. Per germline, CDR1 SGDLS and CDR2 YYNGEE. CDR3 bases: TGTGCCAGCAGCGTAGGGGACAGGCCTTACAATGAGCAGTTCTTC. Translation: CASSVGDRPYNEQFF.

The genes are TRBV7-2 and TRBJ1-1; no definite D call. This CDR3 spans 13 amino acids. Germline assignment: CDR1 SGHTA and CDR2 FQGNSA. V gave up 2 bases and J gave up 3 bases, with 7 bases separating them. CDR3 residues: CASSLNRDTEAFF. The CDR3, as DNA: TGTGCCAGCAGCTTAAATCGTGACACTGAAGCTTTCTTT.

The V gene is TRBV2, the J gene TRBJ2-5; 7 nucleotides align to TRBD1. After removal of 7 bases from V and 1 base from J, the junction contained 9 bases not matched to a gene. Germline CDR1 SNHLY, CDR2 FYNNEI. The CDR3 sequence is 15 residues long. The CDR3 DNA is TGTGCCAGCACCCTTTTTGACAGGGTCCAAGAGACCCAGTACTTC. This sequence encodes CASTLFDRVQETQYF.

The genes are TRBV29-1 and TRBJ2-5; the D gene is possibly TRBD1 (5 bases). The V gene lost 1 base and the J gene lost 5 bases, with 11 bases spanning the gap. The CDR3 sequence is 13 residues long. Germline V gives CDR1 SQVTM, CDR2 ANQGSEA. CDR3 sequence: CSVEGGAQETQYF. The CDR3 DNA is TGCAGCGTTGAAGGTGGGGCTCAGGAGACCCAGTACTTC.

The chain employs TRBV3-1 (or the pseudogene TRBV3-2) and TRBJ2-3, with D tentatively TRBD2 (5 bases). The V gene's germline CDR1 is LGHDT and CDR2 YNNKEL (reference sequence). This CDR3 has 16 residues. Trimming stripped 0 bases from V and 0 bases from J, with 10 bases between. The CDR3: CASSQDSPGSTDTQYF. CDR3 coding DNA: TGTGCCAGCAGCCAAGATAGCCCGGGGAGCACAGATACGCAGTATTTT.